This passage covers 2 T cell receptor beta chains from one sample sequenced in a study of T cell responses to AZD1222 COVID-19 vaccine. The method was immunoSEQ multiplex PCR; TCRdb's version includes in-frame clones alone and lacks a portion of them. The data contain about 150,000 clones, 82% of them singletons. The specimen comprised peripheral blood, sampled on day 0 of MenACWY control vaccination. The receptors were sampled from an adult in good health.

V gene TRBV3-1 (or the pseudogene TRBV3-2) combines with J gene TRBJ2-2; perhaps TRBD2 as D (6 bases). The CDR3 is 14 amino acids. From germline, CDR1 is LGHDT and CDR2 YNNKEL (reference sequence). The V and J ends lost 4 bases and 6 bases respectively, with 12 bases between them. CDR3 bases: TGTGCCAGCAGCCCGTGGGAGGACGCCGGGGAGCTGTTTTTT. It encodes CASSPWEDAGELFF.

The gene calls are TRBV6-5 and TRBJ1-2; 9 bases are shared with TRBD1. The V gene's germline CDR1 is MNHEY and CDR2 SVGAGI. CDR3 size: 15 residues. After removal of 2 bases from V and 7 bases from J, the junction contained 8 bases not matched to a gene. The chain's CDR3 is CASSYGDRVTSGYTF. The CDR3 coding sequence is TGTGCCAGCAGTTACGGGGACAGGGTAACCTCTGGCTACACCTTC.